This T cell receptor (beta chain) was obtained from a study of T cells in Graves' hyperthyroidism and ophthalmopathy. CDR1 is MGHDK and CDR2 is SYGVNS in the germline V gene. The J segment lost 8 bases and the V segment lost 4 bases, leaving 10 bases of the junction unmatched. The length of the CDR3 is 15 residues. Notes on this clonotype: Antigen unknown.

What was amplified from RNA transcripts were TCR beta CDR3 regions. During a first-round RT-PCR of the TCR CDR3, the HTBI primer set was used. TCRdb fed the multiplex PCR reads into MiXCR, producing one record per CDR3 protein. Of some 270,000 distinct CDR3 sequences detected, approximately 23% appear once; the ten largest clones hold about a third. General observations from the study: Most expanded thyroid clonotypes above 0.001 recurred in blood.

Specimen: blood. This sequence was found in a woman in her 40s with Graves' ophthalmopathy. The rearrangement uses TRBV25-1 and TRBJ1-2, with 10 bases matching TRBD1. The DNA for the CDR3 is TGTGCCAGCAGTGGACAGGGGGCGAAGACGGGGGGCTACACCTTC. Translating gives CASSGQGAKTGGYTF.